The sequence of this TCR beta chain was determined in a study of shared clonotypes between healthy human individuals. Libraries were prepared by immunoSEQ multiplex PCR; TCRdb keeps only in-frame clonotypes and omits some of them. Here the sample spans 2 million to 3 million clones, 93% being singletons. The CDR3 is made up of 12 amino acids. Trimming removed 11 bases from V and 1 base from J, with 8 bases in between. Germline CDR1 is LNHDA and CDR2 is SQIVND (reference sequence). The sequenced sample consisted of naive CD4+ T cells from PBMCs. Noted subset: CD45RA+ positively selected. The chain uses TRBV19 and TRBJ2-2, with D perhaps given as TRBD1 or TRBD2 (6 bases each). The clonotype originates from a man younger than 35 in good health. Some clones in this sample may be carry-over from other donors' samples. The DNA for the CDR3 is TGTGCCGGGGGGCAGAACACCGGGGAGCTGTTTTTT. Translating gives CAGGQNTGELFF.